The T cell receptor beta chain under discussion was sequenced for a study of blood T cell repertoires in COVID-19 (dated by TCRdb to the early 2020s). Notes on the research overall: Collaborator samples came from the United States, Italy and Spain and covered acute and convalescent phases of COVID-19. The material from the prospective study consisted of cDNA or gDNA derived from T cells, B-cell-depleted T cells, or PBMCs. Subjects who had been exposed to COVID-19, were actively infected with it, or had recovered from it provided the deeply sampled blood TCRbeta repertoires that made up the dataset. The repertoires were made available in a free public database intended to serve as a resource for research on the immune response to SARS-CoV-2. Samples were obtained from the ongoing ImmuneRACE study (first 160 participants) and from about 1,300 subjects provided by 6 global collaborators. A de-identified subject ID, COVID-19 status, age in years and sex were almost always included in the sample metadata. Where HLA class I and class II types were available, the types were taken from metadata supplied by the sample provider, not from assay-based typing. What the authors observed across the whole study: How much clinical and demographic metadata was included differed by source and by participant, and the metadata was provided uncurated.

The CDR3 covers 11 residues, taking in both the cysteine and the phenylalanine. The sequence is cut down to CDR3 DNA, 33 bases in frame from base 1. V was cut back by 5 bases and J by 4 bases, leaving a gap of 5 bases between them. The germline V gene encodes CDR1 SGHAT and CDR2 FQDESV (reference sequence). As concerns this clone: Its antigen target is currently unknown. One base away there is no much larger clone; base qualities are not given.

TCRbeta CDR3 regions were amplified from genomic DNA using the immunoSEQ Assay, a bias-controlled multiplex PCR. The paper's processing steps were these. The number of nucleated cells in each sample was estimated from the amplification of reference gene primers within the assay. Sequence reads were collapsed and filtered to measure the absolute abundance of every unique TCRbeta CDR3 rearrangement. For each sample, productive Simpson clonality was calculated as the square root of Simpson's diversity index over productive rearrangements. TCRdb re-hosts the immuneACCESS table, in-frame sequences only. Its copies lack some clones; in the studies checked, an unresolved V gene accounts for under half of them, and the cause for the rest is not known. D and trimming come from the DNA, and the V and J calls and clone size come from that table. The sample table holds some 120,000 clones, of which 75% to 85% were seen once. Of the sample, 7.9% falls within the top ten clones.

Whole blood was collected in K2EDTA tubes by collaborating institutions according to the institutions' own protocols. For TCRbeta analysis, collaborators shipped samples in one of three forms: frozen whole blood, isolated PBMCs, or DNA extracted from either of those sample types. The chain uses TRBV11-1 and TRBJ1-2; too little of a D gene remains to name it. Sequenced input: peripheral blood. The source is a man in his 70s with acute or convalescent COVID-19. The DNA sequence follows: TGTGCCAGCAGCGTCGGCTATGGCTACACCTTC. Its protein reads: CASSVGYGYTF.